A single sample is the source of the 28 T cell receptor beta chains below, sequenced in a study of cytomegalovirus exposure and HLA in healthy donors. Primers for the PCR totalled 60 Vbeta and 13 Jbeta. Sequenced by immunoSEQ multiplex PCR; TCRdb stores in-frame clones only, minus some. The sample holds around 230,000 clones, roughly 85% seen once. The sample consisted of PBMCs. The receptor source for this set is a male donor in good health and CMV-seronegative.

V gene TRBV27 combines with J gene TRBJ2-7; 9 nucleotides align to TRBD2. The CDR3 has 11 residues. Germline values: CDR1 MNHEY, CDR2 SMNVEV (reference sequence). J was trimmed by 6 bases and V by 10 bases; bases with no gene match: 4. In nucleotides, the CDR3 is TGTGCCACCTCGCGGGGGGGCGAGCAGTACTTC. Its protein is CATSRGGEQYF.

The chain carries TRBV4-1 and TRBJ1-2, with TRBD1 matching 7 bases. Looked up from germline, CDR1 is MGHRA and CDR2 is YSYEKL. V trimming: 4 bases; J trimming: 4 bases; junction bases outside the gene matches: 3. The CDR3 totals 13 residues. The CDR3 DNA is TGCGCCAGCAGCCTGGGACAGTCCTATGGCTACACCTTC. Residues: CASSLGQSYGYTF.

J is TRBJ1-4 and V is TRBV10-3; possibly TRBD1 for D (5 bases). Germline loops: CDR1 ENHRY, CDR2 SYGVKD. The CDR3 length is 15 residues. The V gene lost 4 bases and the J gene lost 4 bases, with 13 bases spanning the gap. The CDR3 nucleotides read TGTGCCATCAGTGCGTCCCAGGGCGGTAATGAAAAACTGTTTTTT. This gives the protein CAISASQGGNEKLFF.

The V call is TRBV28, the J call TRBJ1-6, with 7 bases matching TRBD1. The trim removed 3 bases at V and 0 bases at J, leaving 11 bases unmatched. This CDR3 is 19 amino acids long. Germline CDR1 and CDR2: MDHEN and SYDVKM. This CDR3 is CASSLGSTGLSSYNSPLHF. CDR3 DNA sequence: TGTGCCAGCAGTTTGGGGTCGACAGGGCTGAGCTCCTATAATTCACCCCTCCACTTT.

The J gene is TRBJ2-5, the V gene TRBV27, with TRBD2 matching over 8 bases. Germline CDR1 is MNHEY and CDR2 is SMNVEV (reference sequence). This CDR3 is 22 amino acids long. V was pared by 0 bases and J by 4 bases, with 25 bases of the junction left unmatched. The CDR3 DNA reads as TGTGCCAGCAGTTTATCGCCCCCGATTGGGACTAGTCCCTTCCTCCTCCGAGAGACCCAGTACTTC. It encodes CASSLSPPIGTSPFLLRETQYF.

The genes are TRBV7-2 and TRBJ1-2; tentative D call: TRBD1 (6 bases). There are 19 residues in the CDR3. CDR1 is SGHTA, CDR2 FQGNSA, per germline. V lost 6 bases, J lost 0 bases, and 26 bases lay in between. CDR3 loop: CASSYLGASTLNPNYGYTF. The CDR3, as DNA: TGTGCCAGCAGTTATCTGGGGGCTTCTACCTTAAACCCTAACTATGGCTACACCTTC.

The gene calls are TRBV5-4 and TRBJ2-7; 7 bases are a match to TRBD1. Germline lookup yields CDR1 SGHNT and CDR2 YYREEE (reference sequence). The length of the CDR3 is 15 residues. V lost 3 bases and J lost 2; bases outside the gene matches: 8. CDR3 sequence: CASSSPSTGTYEQYF. CDR3 sequence (DNA): TGTGCCAGCAGCTCTCCCTCGACAGGGACCTACGAGCAGTACTTC.

V usage is TRBV7-9 and J usage is TRBJ1-1; possibly TRBD1 for D (5 bases). CDR1 and CDR2 (germline): SEHNR, FQNEAQ (reference sequence). V dropped 5 bases and J dropped 10 bases, with 17 bases sitting between them. This CDR3 spans 13 amino acids. The CDR3 DNA sequence: TGTGCCAGCAGCCACAATTCCGGGGGGGGAGCTTTCTTT. It yields the protein CASSHNSGGGAFF.

The chain carries TRBV5-4 and TRBJ2-5; 8 bases match TRBD1. This CDR3 has 13 amino acids. The germline CDR1 and CDR2 sequences are SGHNT and YYREEE (reference sequence). Unmatched junction bases numbered 2, after V lost 3 bases and J lost 4 bases. CDR3 nucleotides: TGTGCCAGCAGCTATGACAGGGGAGAGACCCAGTACTTC. Its protein is CASSYDRGETQYF.

The chain has TRBV4-3 and TRBJ1-1; the match to TRBD1 covers 7 bases. Germline loops: CDR1 LGHNA, CDR2 YSLEER. With V trimmed by 3 bases and J by 1 base, 8 bases remained unmatched. This CDR3 spans 16 amino acids. The CDR3 sequence: CASSHEGAIGNTEAFF. Written as DNA, the CDR3 is TGCGCCAGCAGCCACGAGGGGGCAATAGGGAACACTGAAGCTTTCTTT.

The chain carries TRBV23-1 and TRBJ2-5, with TRBD1 identical over 8 bases. TRBV23-1 is an ORF; its function is uncertain. J lost 5 bases, V lost 3 bases, and 8 bases had no gene match. There are 15 residues in the CDR3. CDR3: CASSHPRTGTETQYF. In nucleotides, the CDR3 is TGCGCCAGCAGTCATCCCAGGACAGGGACGGAGACCCAGTACTTC.

This chain uses TRBV11-2 with TRBJ1-2; D gene unclear. Germline CDR1 reads SGHAT; CDR2 reads FQNNGV. This CDR3 is built from 13 residues. V lost 2 bases, J lost 6 bases, and 10 bases lay in between. CDR3 nucleotides: TGTGCCAGCAGCTTACAGTCGGGGAATGGCTACACCTTC. Translated: CASSLQSGNGYTF.

The rearrangement links TRBV9 to TRBJ2-1; the match to TRBD2 covers 8 bases. V dropped 0 bases and J dropped 5; count of bases not matched to a gene: 4. Germline CDR1 reads SGDLS; CDR2 reads YYNGEE. This CDR3 is 15 amino acids long. CDR3 in amino acids: CASSVGTSSHNEQFF. In DNA, the CDR3 is TGTGCCAGCAGCGTAGGGACTAGCAGTCACAATGAGCAGTTCTTC.

The chain employs TRBV6-6 and TRBJ1-5; tentative D call: TRBD1 (5 bases). V lost 4 bases, J lost 2 bases, and 9 bases lay in between. Germline CDR1 is MNHNY and CDR2 is SVGAGI (reference sequence). This CDR3 contains 14 residues. In DNA form, the CDR3 reads TGTGCCAGCAGTTTGATACAGGGCAATCAGCCCCAGCATTTT. Protein product: CASSLIQGNQPQHF.

The chain couples TRBV9 to TRBJ2-2; 7 bases are a match to TRBD2. The CDR3 spans 18 residues. The germline CDR1 and CDR2 sequences are SGDLS and YYNGEE. The V gene end was trimmed by 4 bases and the J gene end by 0 bases; junction bases not matched to a gene: 12. The CDR3 nucleotides are TGTGCCAGCAGCTCCAGACCCGGGACTACCACGAACACCGGGGAGCTGTTTTTT. Its translation is CASSSRPGTTTNTGELFF.

The V gene is TRBV25-1, the J gene TRBJ2-3, with D possibly matching TRBD2 (5 bases). CDR3 length: 13 amino acids. Germline CDR1 reads MGHDK; CDR2 reads SYGVNS. V gave up 2 bases and J gave up 6 bases, with 9 bases separating them. The CDR3 here is CASSETRTDTQYF. CDR3 coding DNA: TGTGCCAGCAGTGAAACTAGAACCGATACGCAGTATTTT.

V and J are TRBV19 and TRBJ2-7; tentative D call: TRBD2 (5 bases). The ends were cut back, 3 bases at V and 5 bases at J, with 17 bases in the middle. The CDR3 has 15 residues. CDR1 is LNHDA and CDR2 is SQIVND in the germline V gene (reference sequence). The chain's CDR3 is CASSMEDGFGDEQYF. CDR3 DNA: TGTGCCAGTAGTATGGAGGACGGCTTCGGAGACGAGCAGTACTTC.

The chain couples TRBV28 to TRBJ2-3; 7 bases map to TRBD2. Germline CDR1 MDHEN, CDR2 SYDVKM. The junction had 10 bases not matched to a gene; V was cut back by 6 bases and J by 4 bases. The CDR3 loop spans 15 amino acids. CDR3: CASSLGGSRSDTQYF. The CDR3 nucleotides read TGTGCCAGCAGCTTAGGCGGGAGTAGGTCAGATACGCAGTATTTT.

This clone has just a few counts. The chain uses TRBV28 and TRBJ1-5; D is possibly TRBD1 (5 bases). The CDR3 is 15 amino acids. CDR1 is MDHEN, CDR2 SYDVKM, per germline. Between the trimmed V and J ends, which lost 6 bases and 3 bases, there was a span of 15 bases. This CDR3 is CASRYVQGNNQPQHF. CDR3 nucleotide sequence: TGTGCCAGCAGGTATGTGCAGGGTAACAATCAGCCCCAGCATTTT. The entire variable domain, with the rest obtained from reference TRBV28 and TRBJ1-5, is as follows: DVKVTQSSRYLVKRTGEKVFLECVQDMDHENMFWYRQDPGLGLRLIYFSYDVKMKEKGDIPEGYSVSREKKERFSLILESASTNQTSMYLCASRYVQGNNQPQHFGDGTRLSIL.

This clone showed up just a few times. The genes are TRBV4-3 and TRBJ2-7, with 11 positions matching TRBD2. Losses at the gene ends were 1 base for V and 6 bases for J; bases not matched to a gene: 5. Germline lookup yields CDR1 LGHNA and CDR2 YSLEER. This CDR3 is built from 15 residues. CDR3 sequence reads: CASSQVLAGGREQYF. In DNA, the CDR3 is TGCGCCAGCAGCCAAGTTTTAGCGGGGGGGCGCGAGCAGTACTTC.

This chain joins TRBV28 and TRBJ1-5; no firm D call. From germline, CDR1 is MDHEN and CDR2 SYDVKM. V shed 4 bases and J shed 2 bases, with 15 bases lying between them. CDR3 length equals 16 residues. The CDR3 DNA reads TGTGCCAGCAGTTCCGTTAACCTCAGCGGCAATCAGCCCCAGCATTTT. Its protein is CASSSVNLSGNQPQHF. The variable domain in full, completed from reference TRBV28 and TRBJ1-5, reads DVKVTQSSRYLVKRTGEKVFLECVQDMDHENMFWYRQDPGLGLRLIYFSYDVKMKEKGDIPEGYSVSREKKERFSLILESASTNQTSMYLCASSSVNLSGNQPQHFGDGTRLSIL.

The V and J genes are TRBV28 and TRBJ2-2, with D hard to call. Germline values: CDR1 MDHEN, CDR2 SYDVKM. V lost 2 bases to trimming and J lost 5 bases, with 12 bases between them. The CDR3 has 15 amino acids. CDR3 in amino acids: CASSLEARRTGELFF. The CDR3 region has the DNA TGTGCCAGCAGTTTAGAGGCCCGACGTACCGGGGAGCTGTTTTTT.

J is TRBJ1-1 and V is TRBV7-9; possible D gene TRBD1, 5 bases. Germline lookup yields CDR1 SEHNR and CDR2 FQNEAQ (reference sequence). This CDR3 comprises 17 residues. V lost 1 base to trimming and J lost 3 bases, with 18 bases between them. The DNA of the CDR3 is TGTGCCAGCAGCTTAGGCGGGGCCCCGGCGGTGGACACTGAAGCTTTCTTT. This gives the protein CASSLGGAPAVDTEAFF.

The V gene is TRBV7-2, the J gene TRBJ1-2; no clear D gene. The CDR3 spans 12 residues. V lost 4 bases to trimming and J lost 8 bases, with 11 bases between them. Germline values: CDR1 SGHTA, CDR2 FQGNSA. In DNA form, the CDR3 reads TGTGCCAGCAGCTCCTACAGTTCCGGCTACACCTTC. Its translation is CASSSYSSGYTF.

The CDR3 spells CASSLDRGGLEQYF. The CDR3 nucleotides read TGTGCCAGCAGCTTAGATAGAGGGGGCCTCGAGCAGTACTTC. The chain couples TRBV11-2 to TRBJ2-7, with TRBD1 matching 7 bases. The CDR3 is 14 residues long. From germline, CDR1 is SGHAT and CDR2 FQNNGV. The J segment lost 6 bases and the V segment lost 0 bases, leaving 5 bases of the junction unmatched.

The table lists this clone with a count of one. V and J are TRBV6-1 and TRBJ1-5, with TRBD1 matching 9 bases. CDR3 size: 14 residues. With V trimmed by 3 bases and J by 5 bases, 2 bases remained unmatched. Germline CDR1 and CDR2: MNHNS and SASEGT. For the CDR3, the DNA is TGTGCCAGCAGTGACGACAGGGGGTATCAGCCCCAGCATTTT. The encoded protein is CASSDDRGYQPQHF.

This chain joins TRBV4-3 and TRBJ2-1; 7 bases are shared with TRBD2. After removal of 0 bases from V and 4 bases from J, the junction contained 3 bases not matched to a gene. This CDR3 has 15 residues. Germline-derived CDR1 and CDR2 are LGHNA and YSLEER. The CDR3 loop is CASSQDGGGYNEQFF. Written as DNA, the CDR3 is TGCGCCAGCAGCCAAGATGGCGGGGGATACAATGAGCAGTTCTTC.

This clone occurred a few times. One end of the junction varies from germline; a read error may be responsible. The chain uses TRBV5-1 and TRBJ1-4; no clear D gene. In germline, CDR1 is SGHRS, CDR2 YFSETQ. This CDR3 has 11 residues. The CDR3 DNA reads TGCGCCAGCAGCGGAGGGCATGAACAAAACTTT. It encodes CASSGGHEQNF.